This paragraph covers one TCR beta chain sequence. The antigen is undetermined. These data are taken from a study of cytomegalovirus exposure and HLA in healthy donors. Germline lookup yields CDR1 GTSNPN and CDR2 SVGIG (reference sequence). Trimming removed 3 bases from V and 7 bases from J, with 15 bases in between. This CDR3 region has 13 residues. PCR employed 60 Vbeta and 13 Jbeta primers. The data were produced by immunoSEQ multiplex PCR, yet TCRdb's version contains in-frame clones alone and is incomplete. The table has under 150,000 clones, just under 85% seen once. The study's findings and limits: Across donors, most TCRs were seen rarely, yet some public ones were widespread. Beyond CMV serostatus, there was no information to go on about immune exposure. According to a later analysis, most TCR beta chains associated with CMV appeared HLA-restricted. Association of a missense DCLRE1C variant with TCR beta V- and J-gene trimming was reported in a later analysis.

The chain employs TRBV30 and TRBJ2-5, with D possibly matching TRBD2 (5 bases). The TCR was taken from a man between 35 and 55 years old in good health and CMV-seropositive. Specimen: PBMCs. CDR3 nucleotide sequence: TGTGCCTGGAGGGCGGGCTCTACGGGGACCCAGTACTTC. It specifies CAWRAGSTGTQYF. Drawing the rest from reference TRBV30 and TRBJ2-5, the complete variable domain is SQTIHQWPATLVQPVGSPLSLECTVEGTSNPNLYWYRQAAGRGLQLLFYSVGIGQISSEVPQNLSASRPQDRQFILSSKKLLLSDSGFYLCAWRAGSTGTQYFGPGTRLLVL.